Sequencing of this T cell receptor (beta chain) was carried out in a study of identical twins. The donors were all healthy and Caucasian. TCRdb reprocessed the 5' RACE reads via MiXCR and lists one record per CDR3 protein. The sample includes 350,000 or so distinct CDR3 sequences, 8.5% to 10% of them seen just once. Study observations and caveats: Excess sharing by twins proved weaker in beta out-of-frame sequences. The study reached conclusions through statistical analysis that was cross-sectional, not following the same donors. Twins shared out-of-frame alpha sequences with excess low generation probability.

At least ten counts were recorded for this clonotype. Its antigen is still unknown. This CDR3 contains 13 residues. The germline V gene encodes CDR1 DFQATT and CDR2 SNEGSKA (reference sequence). The V gene lost 6 bases and the J gene lost 4 bases, with 12 bases spanning the gap. The chain employs TRBV20-1 and TRBJ1-4; the D gene is possibly TRBD1 (5 bases). The receptor comes from a woman in her forties or fifties in good health. Sequenced input: naive T cells sorted from blood. The CDR3: CSAPTDNNEKLFF. In DNA form, the CDR3 reads TGCAGTGCACCGACAGATAATAATGAAAAACTGTTTTTT.